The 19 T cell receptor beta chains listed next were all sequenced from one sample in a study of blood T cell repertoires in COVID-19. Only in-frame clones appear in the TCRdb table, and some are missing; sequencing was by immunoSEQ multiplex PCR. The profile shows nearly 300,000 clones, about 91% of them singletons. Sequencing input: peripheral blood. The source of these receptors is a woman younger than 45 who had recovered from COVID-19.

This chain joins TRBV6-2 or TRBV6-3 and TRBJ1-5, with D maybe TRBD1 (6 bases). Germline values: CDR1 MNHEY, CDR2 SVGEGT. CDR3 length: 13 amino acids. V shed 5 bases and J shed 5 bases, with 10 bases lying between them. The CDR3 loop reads CASSGQTHQPQHF. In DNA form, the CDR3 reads TGTGCCAGCAGTGGACAGACCCATCAGCCCCAGCATTTT.

The CDR3 nucleotides read TGTGCCAGCAGCCTCCGACTAGCGGGTTACAATGAGCAGTTCTTC. This encodes CASSLRLAGYNEQFF. V and J are TRBV7-6 and TRBJ2-1; TRBD2 aligns across 10 bases. The V and J ends lost 5 bases and 4 bases, in that order; junction bases with no gene match: 5. The CDR3 is 15 amino acids. Germline CDR1 reads SGHVS; CDR2 reads FNYEAQ.

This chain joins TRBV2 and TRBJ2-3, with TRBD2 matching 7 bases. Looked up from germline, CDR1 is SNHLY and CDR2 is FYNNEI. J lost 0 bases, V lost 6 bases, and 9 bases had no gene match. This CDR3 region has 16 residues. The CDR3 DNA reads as TGTGCCAGCAGCGGAACGGGGGGACTCAGCACAGATACGCAGTATTTT. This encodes CASSGTGGLSTDTQYF.

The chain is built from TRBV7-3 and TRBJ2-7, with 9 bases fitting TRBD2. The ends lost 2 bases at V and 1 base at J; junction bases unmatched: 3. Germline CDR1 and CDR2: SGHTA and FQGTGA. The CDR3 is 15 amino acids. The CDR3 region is CASSLASGDSYEQYF. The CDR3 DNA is TGTGCCAGCAGCTTAGCTAGCGGGGATTCCTACGAGCAGTACTTC.

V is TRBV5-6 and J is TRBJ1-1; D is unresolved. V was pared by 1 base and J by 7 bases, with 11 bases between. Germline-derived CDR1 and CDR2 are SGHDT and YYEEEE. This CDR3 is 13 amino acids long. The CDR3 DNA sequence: TGTGCCAGCAGCTTGAAAGCGGGAATTGAAGCTTTCTTT. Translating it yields CASSLKAGIEAFF.

The CDR3 reads CASSFLAGGHVDEQYF. The CDR3 nucleotides read TGTGCCAGCAGCTTCCTAGCGGGGGGGCATGTCGACGAGCAGTACTTC. The chain combines TRBV7-9 with TRBJ2-7; 12 bases match TRBD2. CDR1 and CDR2 (germline): SEHNR, FQNEAQ (reference sequence). V dropped 3 bases and J dropped 5; count of bases not matched to a gene: 8. The CDR3 loop spans 16 amino acids.

In nucleotides, the CDR3 is TGTGCCAGCAGCTTATTCGGTTCTAGCACAGATACGCAGTATTTT. Protein product: CASSLFGSSTDTQYF. The rearrangement uses TRBV11-3 and TRBJ2-3; D gene ambiguous. This CDR3 spans 15 amino acids. From germline, CDR1 is SGHNT and CDR2 YENEEA. Trimming left V 2 bases short and J 0 bases short, with 9 bases between. The complete variable domain, with remaining parts taken from reference TRBV11-3 and TRBJ2-3, reads EAGVVQSPRYKIIEKKQPVAFWCNPISGHNTLYWYLQNLGQGPELLIRYENEEAVDDSQLPKDRFSAERLKGVDSTLKIQPAELGDSAVYLCASSLFGSSTDTQYFGPGTRLTVL.

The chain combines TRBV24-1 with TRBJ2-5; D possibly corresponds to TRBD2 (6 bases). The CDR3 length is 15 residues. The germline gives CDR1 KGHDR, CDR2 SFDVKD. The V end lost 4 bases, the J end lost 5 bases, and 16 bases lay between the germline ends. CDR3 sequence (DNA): TGTGCCACCAGTGAAACGACTAGAGGTTGGGAGACCCAGTACTTC. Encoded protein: CATSETTRGWETQYF.

The CDR3 nucleotides are TGTGCCGGAAGGTTAGCGGGGGGGCGGAATGAGCAGTTCTTC. Its protein is CAGRLAGGRNEQFF. The gene calls are TRBV30 and TRBJ2-1; 11 positions match TRBD2. The CDR3 totals 14 residues. V dropped 8 bases and J dropped 7; count of bases not matched to a gene: 10. Looked up from germline, CDR1 is GTSNPN and CDR2 is SVGIG (reference sequence). The whole variable domain, remainder taken from reference TRBV30 and TRBJ2-1, is SQTIHQWPATLVQPVGSPLSLECTVEGTSNPNLYWYRQAAGRGLQLLFYSVGIGQISSEVPQNLSASRPQDRQFILSSKKLLLSDSGFYLCAGRLAGGRNEQFFGPGTRLTVL.

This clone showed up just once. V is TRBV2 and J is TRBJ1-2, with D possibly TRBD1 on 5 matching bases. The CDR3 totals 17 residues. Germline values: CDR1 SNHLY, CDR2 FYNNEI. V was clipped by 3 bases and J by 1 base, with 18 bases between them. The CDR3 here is CASSDQGRKEGNYGYTF. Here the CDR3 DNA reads TGTGCCAGCAGTGATCAGGGAAGAAAGGAGGGTAACTATGGCTACACCTTC.

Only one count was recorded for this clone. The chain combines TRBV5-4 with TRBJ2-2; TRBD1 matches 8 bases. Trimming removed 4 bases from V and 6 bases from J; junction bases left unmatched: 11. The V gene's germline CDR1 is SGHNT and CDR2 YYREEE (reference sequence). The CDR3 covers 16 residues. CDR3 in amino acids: CASSPGQGLGPGELFF. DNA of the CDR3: TGTGCCAGCAGCCCAGGACAGGGTTTAGGCCCCGGGGAGCTGTTTTTT. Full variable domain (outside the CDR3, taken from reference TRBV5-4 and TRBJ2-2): ETGVTQSPTHLIKTRGQQVTLRCSSQSGHNTVSWYQQALGQGPQFIFQYYREEENGRGNFPPRFSGLQFPNYSSELNVNALELDDSALYLCASSPGQGLGPGELFFGEGSRLTVL.

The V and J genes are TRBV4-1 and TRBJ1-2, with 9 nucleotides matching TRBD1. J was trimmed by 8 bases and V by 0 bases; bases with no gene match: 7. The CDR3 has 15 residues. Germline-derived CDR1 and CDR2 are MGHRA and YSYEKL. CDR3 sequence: CASSQDPDRGSGYTF. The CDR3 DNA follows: TGCGCCAGCAGCCAAGATCCCGACAGGGGGAGCGGCTACACCTTC.

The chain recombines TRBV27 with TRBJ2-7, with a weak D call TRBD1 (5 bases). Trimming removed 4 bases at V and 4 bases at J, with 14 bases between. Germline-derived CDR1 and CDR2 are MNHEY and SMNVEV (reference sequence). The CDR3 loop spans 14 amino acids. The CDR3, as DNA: TGTGCCAGCAGTTCAAGGACACCTGGGTACGAGCAGTACTTC. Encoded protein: CASSSRTPGYEQYF.

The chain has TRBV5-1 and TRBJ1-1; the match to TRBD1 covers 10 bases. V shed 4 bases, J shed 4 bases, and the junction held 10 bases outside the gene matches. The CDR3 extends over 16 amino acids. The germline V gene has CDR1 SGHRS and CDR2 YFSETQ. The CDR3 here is CASSPPGGQGFTEAFF. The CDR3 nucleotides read TGCGCCAGCAGCCCCCCGGGGGGACAGGGGTTCACTGAAGCTTTCTTT.

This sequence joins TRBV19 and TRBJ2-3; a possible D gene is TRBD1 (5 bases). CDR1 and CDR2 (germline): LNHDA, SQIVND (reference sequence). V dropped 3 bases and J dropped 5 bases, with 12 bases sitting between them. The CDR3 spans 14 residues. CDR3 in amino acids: CASSINPGKDTQYF. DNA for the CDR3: TGTGCCAGTAGTATTAATCCAGGGAAAGATACGCAGTATTTT. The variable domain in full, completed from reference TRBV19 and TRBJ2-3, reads DGGITQSPKYLFRKEGQNVTLSCEQNLNHDAMYWYRQDPGQGLRLIYYSQIVNDFQKGDIAEGYSVSREKKESFPLTVTSAQKNPTAFYLCASSINPGKDTQYFGPGTRLTVL.

The CDR3 DNA follows: TGTGCCAGCAGCCCCTCGACGAGGCTGTACGAGCAGTACTTC. Translation: CASSPSTRLYEQYF. The chain uses TRBV7-2 and TRBJ2-7; D gene unclear. The germline CDR1 and CDR2 sequences are SGHTA and FQGNSA. Trimming took 5 bases from V and 4 from J, leaving 15 bases between them. CDR3 length: 14 residues.

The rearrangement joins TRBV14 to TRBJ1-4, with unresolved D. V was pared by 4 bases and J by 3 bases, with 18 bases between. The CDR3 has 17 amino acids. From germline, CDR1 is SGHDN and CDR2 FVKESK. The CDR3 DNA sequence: TGTGCCAGCAGCCTTGGCAACGGGAGGGCATCTAATGAAAAACTGTTTTTT. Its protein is CASSLGNGRASNEKLFF.

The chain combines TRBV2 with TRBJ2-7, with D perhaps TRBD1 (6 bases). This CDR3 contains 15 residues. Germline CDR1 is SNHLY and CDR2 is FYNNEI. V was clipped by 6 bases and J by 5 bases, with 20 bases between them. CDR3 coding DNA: TGTGCCAGCAGCGAAACCTCCACAGGGAGCGACGAGCAGTACTTC. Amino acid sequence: CASSETSTGSDEQYF.

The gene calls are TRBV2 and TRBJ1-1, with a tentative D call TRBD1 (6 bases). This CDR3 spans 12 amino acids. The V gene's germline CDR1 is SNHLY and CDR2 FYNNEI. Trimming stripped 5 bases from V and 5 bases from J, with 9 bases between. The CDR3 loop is CASSSQGTEAFF. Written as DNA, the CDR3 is TGTGCCAGCAGTTCACAGGGAACTGAAGCTTTCTTT.